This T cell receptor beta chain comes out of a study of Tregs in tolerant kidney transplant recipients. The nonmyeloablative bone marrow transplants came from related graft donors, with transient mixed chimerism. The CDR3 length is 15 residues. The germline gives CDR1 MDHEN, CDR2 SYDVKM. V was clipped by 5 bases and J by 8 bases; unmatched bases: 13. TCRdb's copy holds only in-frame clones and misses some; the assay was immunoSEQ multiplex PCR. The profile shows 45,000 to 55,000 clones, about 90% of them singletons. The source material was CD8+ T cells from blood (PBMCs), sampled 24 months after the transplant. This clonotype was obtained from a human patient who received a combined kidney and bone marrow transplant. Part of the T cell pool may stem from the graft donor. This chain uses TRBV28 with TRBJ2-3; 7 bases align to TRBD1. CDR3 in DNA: TGTGCCAGCAGTCCCTTGACAGGGCCGATATCTACGCAGTATTTT. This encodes CASSPLTGPISTQYF.